This T cell receptor beta chain appears in the sequencing data of a study of OX40 agonist ivuxolimab in advanced cancers. For the study in its entirety: Ivuxolimab, which targeted the costimulatory receptor OX40 (CD134), was an agonistic, fully human IgG2 monoclonal antibody. Intravenous ivuxolimab was administered to patients every 2 weeks at six dose levels: 0.01, 0.1, 0.3, 1.5, 3 and 10 mg/kg. Of the approximately 54 patients in dose escalation, approximately 20 had hepatocellular carcinoma, some 15 had melanoma, 9 had renal cell carcinoma and 9 had head and neck cancer. In the dose-escalation cohort, more than 75% of patients were male, and the mean age was approximately 60 years, with a range of about 23 to 85. Prior anti-PD-1, anti-PD-L1 or anti-CTLA-4 therapy was permitted, and 40% of dose-escalation patients had received checkpoint inhibitors. Partial responses occurred in three dose-escalation patients: two with cutaneous melanoma and one with hepatocellular carcinoma. The purpose of peripheral TCRbeta sequencing was to test whether ivuxolimab changed TCR sequence diversity and led to clonal T-cell expansion. The paper reports the monotherapy dose-escalation portion (N = 52 patients) of the phase I ivuxolimab trial.

Patients with autoimmune disease history or receiving systemic immunosuppression were excluded from the trial. Peripheral blood for TCR sequencing was collected from all dose cohorts at baseline, on cycle 4 day 1, and on cycle 7 day 1. Samples came from an open-label, multicenter, first-in-human phase I dose-escalation trial of ivuxolimab. Adults with locally advanced or metastatic head and neck squamous cell, hepatocellular, melanoma or renal cell carcinoma were enrolled in the trial. Before TCR sequencing, CD4+ and CD8+ T cells were separately sorted from peripheral blood. In regard to this clone: Its recognized antigen is unknown. No much larger clone is present one base from it, and per-base qualities are unavailable.

The full study reports these points: Antigen specificity was not determined for the clonally expanded peripheral T cells. In the 0.1-3.0 mg/kg groups, partial responders had among the lowest normalized peripheral clonal expansion, particularly in CD8+ T cells. Low levels of normalized T-cell clonal expansion were also seen in some patients who did not respond. After ivuxolimab, more expanded clones were found on average in CD8+ T cells than in CD4+ T cells. At doses from 0.1 to 3.0 mg/kg, clonal expansion was seen in both CD4+ and CD8+ blood T cells between baseline and week 6.

There are 15 amino acids in the CDR3, from cysteine to phenylalanine inclusive. Kept here is only the CDR3 DNA, which spans 45 bases and is read in frame from base 1. Between the V and J ends, shortened by 0 bases and 2 bases respectively, the junction contains 10 bases. For CDR1 and CDR2, the germline V gene lists SGHRS and YFSETQ. Genomic DNA was isolated from the sorted cells so that the TCRbeta CDR3 region could be sequenced. TCRbeta CDR3 regions were sequenced using the immunoSEQ Assay. In its TCRdb copy, this immuneACCESS table keeps in-frame sequences only and misses some clones. Where compared with another copy, unresolved V genes explain less than half of these, and the others have no known cause. In all, the sample holds 45,000 to 50,000 clones, and around 84% of those were seen once. The ten largest clones represent 1.5% to 2% of the sample.

The rearranged segments are TRBV5-1 and TRBJ2-3, with TRBD2 tentatively as D gene (6 bases match). The receptor was isolated from an adult with an advanced solid tumor such as melanoma, head and neck, liver or kidney cancer. The sample was CD4+ or CD8+ T cells sorted from blood, taken in a trial of the OX40 agonist ivuxolimab. The CDR3 here reads CASSLGGLLTDTQYF. The DNA reads as follows: TGCGCCAGCAGCTTGGGGGGACTTCTCACAGATACGCAGTATTTT.